This T cell receptor beta chain is drawn from a study of patients and donors after allogeneic stem cell transplantation. V lost 0 bases, J lost 2 bases, and 4 bases stayed unmatched. The CDR3 loop spans 18 amino acids. Germline CDR1 and CDR2: MDHEN and SYDVKM. TCRdb processed the RT-PCR reads anew with MiXCR; each CDR3 protein has one entry. The data contain approximately 170,000 distinct CDR3 sequences, 30% of them singletons. The TCR sequence derives from a human donor who was either an allogeneic HSCT recipient or a stem cell or donor lymphocyte infusion donor (not recorded which). It is not recorded whose cells these are; they may come from a transplant donor. The rearrangement joins TRBV28 to TRBJ2-3; 14 bases map to TRBD2. Sequencing was performed on blood, either unsorted or a sorted T cell fraction (not recorded which). Written as DNA, the CDR3 is TGTGCCAGCAGTTTATGGCAGGGACTAGCGGGAGCCACAGATACGCAGTATTTT. The encoded protein is CASSLWQGLAGATDTQYF.